These 20 T cell receptor beta chains were sequenced from one sample in a study of T cells in Graves' hyperthyroidism and ophthalmopathy (dated by TCRdb to the late 2010s). Receptors were amplified or captured by multiplex PCR. Sequencing was performed on an Illumina HiSeq 2000. The TCR beta CDR3 regions were amplified from the RNA transcripts. For the first round of RT-PCR on the TCR CDR3, the HTBI primer set was used together with the Qiagen OneStep RT-PCR kit. TCRdb trimmed public reads at Q25 via fastp, called clones via MiXCR and kept in-frame beta chains. Entries that share a CDR3 protein sequence are merged under the most common genes and DNA. The sample yields roughly 360,000 distinct CDR3 sequences; roughly 14% were counted once. The ten largest clones represent less than 25% of the sample. The sample consisted of blood. These receptors were collected from a man under 40 with Graves' hyperthyroidism that later progressed to Graves' ophthalmopathy.

This clonotype was picked up many times. The chain is built from TRBV10-3 and TRBJ2-2; 13 bases align to TRBD2. The CDR3 covers 15 residues. V trimming: 8 bases; J trimming: 2 bases; junction bases outside the gene matches: 2. Germline CDR1 ENHRY, CDR2 SYGVKD. For the CDR3, the DNA is TGTGCCATCGGACTAGCGGGGGATAACACCGGGGAGCTGTTTTTT. Amino acids: CAIGLAGDNTGELFF.

This clonotype was seen more than once but under ten times. The chain uses TRBV15 and TRBJ2-5; D is ambiguous. Germline V CDR1 and CDR2: LNHNV, YYDKDF (reference sequence). V was cut by 0 bases and J by 5 bases, with 13 bases left in between. The length of the CDR3 is 15 residues. The CDR3 coding sequence is TGTGCCACCAGCAGAGATGCATGGGGTAGTGAGACCCAGTACTTC. Translated: CATSRDAWGSETQYF.

This chain joins TRBV7-8 and TRBJ1-6, with 10 bases fitting TRBD1. The CDR3 has 16 residues. The germline CDR1 and CDR2 sequences are SGHVS and FQNEAQ. J gave up 10 bases and V 3 bases, and 9 bases lay outside the gene matches. The CDR3 loop reads CASSFHRTGGRSPLHF. For the CDR3, the DNA is TGTGCCAGCAGCTTCCATAGGACAGGGGGACGGTCACCCCTCCACTTT.

This clonotype was counted at least ten times. The chain combines TRBV12-3 or TRBV12-4 with TRBJ2-1; 9 nucleotides align to TRBD1. The CDR3 runs to 16 residues. The junction had 6 bases not matched to a gene; V was cut back by 2 bases and J by 4 bases. CDR3 DNA: TGTGCCAGCAGTTTACTTGGGACAGGGCCTTACAATGAGCAGTTCTTC. It translates to CASSLLGTGPYNEQFF.

This clonotype was seen many times. V gene TRBV2 combines with J gene TRBJ1-5, with TRBD1 identical over 11 bases. After removal of 6 bases from V and 7 bases from J, the junction contained 5 bases not matched to a gene. Germline V lookup: CDR1 SNHLY, CDR2 FYNNEI. This CDR3 is built from 14 residues. The CDR3 DNA follows: TGTGCCAGCAGGGGGACAGGGGGGGTACAGCCCCAGCATTTT. Translation gives CASRGTGGVQPQHF.

This clonotype was seen ten or more times. J is TRBJ1-1 and V is TRBV5-1, with TRBD1 as a possible D gene (5 bases). The germline V gene encodes CDR1 SGHRS and CDR2 YFSETQ. The CDR3 runs to 14 residues. The V end lost 4 bases, the J end lost 2 bases, and 12 bases lay between the germline ends. CDR3 in DNA: TGCGCCAGCAGCGCCGGACATATTAACACTGAAGCTTTCTTT. Translated, it gives CASSAGHINTEAFF.

To note about this clonotype: A much larger clone lies a single base off, so this may be a read error. The rearrangement uses TRBV12-3 or TRBV12-4 and TRBJ2-3, with D possibly TRBD1 on 6 matching bases. Trimming shortened V by 5 bases and J by 4 bases, and 16 bases separated the two germline ends. The CDR3 is 15 residues long. CDR3 sequence reads: CASSPPGHGADTQYF. CDR3 sequence (DNA): TGTGCCAGCAGTCCACCGGGACATGGAGCAGATACGCAGTATTTT.

The V gene is TRBV18, the J gene TRBJ2-7, with 12 nucleotides matching TRBD2. CDR3 size: 15 residues. V trimming: 4 bases; J trimming: 5 bases; junction bases outside the gene matches: 6. Germline assignment: CDR1 KGHSH and CDR2 LQKENI. The CDR3 DNA follows: TGTGCCAGCTCACTGTCTAGCGGGGGGGCGAACGAGCAGTACTTC. Its protein is CASSLSSGGANEQYF.

This clonotype was seen repeatedly, ten times or more. This sequence joins TRBV7-8 and TRBJ2-1, with TRBD1 matching 7 bases. CDR1 is SGHVS, CDR2 FQNEAQ, per germline. This CDR3 is built from 12 residues. The junction had 4 bases not matched to a gene; V was cut back by 4 bases and J by 10 bases. CDR3 DNA sequence: TGTGCCAGCAGCTCCGACAGGGACGAGCAGTTCTTC. Encoded protein: CASSSDRDEQFF.

V and J are TRBV6-1 and TRBJ2-1; D is ambiguous. Germline-derived CDR1 and CDR2 are MNHNS and SASEGT. The CDR3 sequence is 13 residues long. V lost 5 bases, J lost 8 bases, and 13 bases lay in between. CDR3 in DNA: TGTGCCAGCAGTCCGGATTCTAGGGATGAGCAGTTCTTC. Translated, it gives CASSPDSRDEQFF.

This clonotype was seen a handful of times. One base away lies a much larger clone, so this may be a sequencing read error. The genes are TRBV5-1 and TRBJ2-3; no firm D call. This CDR3 is 13 amino acids long. Germline values: CDR1 SGHRS, CDR2 YFSETQ. CDR3 bases: TGCGCCAGCAGCTTGGAGCAGCCAGATGCGCAGTATTTT. It translates to CASSLEQPDAQYF.

The genes are TRBV10-2 and TRBJ2-5; 9 bases agree with TRBD2. V shed 9 bases and J 0 bases; nucleotides not matched to a gene: 8. This CDR3 has 15 amino acids. Per germline, CDR1 WSHSY and CDR2 SAAADI. The CDR3 here is CASYEAGGYQETQYF. The CDR3 DNA reads as TGCGCCAGTTATGAAGCGGGGGGATACCAAGAGACCCAGTACTTC.

This clonotype was counted many times. The rearrangement joins TRBV7-9 to TRBJ1-5; TRBD1 is a possible D gene (5 bases). The germline V gene encodes CDR1 SEHNR and CDR2 FQNEAQ (reference sequence). The V end was cut by 4 bases, the J end by 2 bases, with 9 bases between. The CDR3 extends over 14 amino acids. CDR3 nucleotides: TGTGCCAGCAGCTCTGGGGCGCGCAATCAGCCCCAGCATTTT. The encoded protein is CASSSGARNQPQHF.

In its sample, this clonotype was seen many times. The gene calls are TRBV11-2 and TRBJ1-6; tentatively, D is TRBD1 (5 bases). This CDR3 region has 13 residues. Germline CDR1 is SGHAT and CDR2 is FQNNGV. V shed 2 bases and J shed 9 bases, with 8 bases lying between them. The CDR3 DNA reads as TGTGCCAGCAGCTTACGACAGATTTCACCCCTCCACTTT. This codes for CASSLRQISPLHF.

Ten or more counts support this clonotype. The chain combines TRBV5-1 with TRBJ1-6; the D is unclear. Per the germline V gene, CDR1 is SGHRS and CDR2 is YFSETQ. V was cut by 4 bases and J by 8 bases, with 16 bases left in between. This CDR3 comprises 15 residues. The CDR3 DNA follows: TGCGCCAGCAGCCCCGAAGATGTTCGGGATTCACCCCTCCACTTT. Amino acids: CASSPEDVRDSPLHF.

This clonotype was recorded a few times. A clone one base away is much larger, so this may be a read error. The chain recombines TRBV20-1 with TRBJ1-5, with D unresolved. V dropped 4 bases and J dropped 2 bases, with 12 bases sitting between them. Germline CDR1 is DFQATT and CDR2 is SNEGSKA (reference sequence). This CDR3 comprises 14 residues. CDR3 region: CSATDMHGNQPQHF. The CDR3 nucleotides are TGCAGTGCTACAGACATGCATGGCAATCAGCCCCAGCATTTT.

This clonotype occurred many times. The V call is TRBV6-5, the J call TRBJ1-1, with unresolved D. From germline, CDR1 is MNHEY and CDR2 SVGAGI. The germline V and J ends were trimmed by 0 bases and 0 bases, with 8 bases remaining between them. The CDR3 has 15 residues. CDR3 nucleotides: TGTGCCAGCAGTTACTCGAAGGGATTGAACACTGAAGCTTTCTTT. As protein: CASSYSKGLNTEAFF.

The V gene is TRBV7-9, the J gene TRBJ2-2, with 9 positions matching TRBD1. The germline V gene encodes CDR1 SEHNR and CDR2 FQNEAQ (reference sequence). After removal of 7 bases from V and 9 bases from J, the junction contained 30 bases not matched to a gene. This CDR3 spans 21 amino acids. The chain's CDR3 is CASNLPGTGLEHRGAPRELFF. The CDR3 bases are TGTGCCAGCAATTTACCCGGGACAGGGCTCGAACACCGGGGAGCTCCCCGGGAGCTGTTTTTT.

This clonotype occurred many times. The CDR3 is CASSPRGGKRQPQHF. CDR3 coding DNA: TGTGCCAGCAGCCCGAGGGGGGGGAAGAGGCAGCCCCAGCATTTT. The chain joins TRBV28 to TRBJ1-5; the D gene is possibly TRBD1 (6 bases). Germline values: CDR1 MDHEN, CDR2 SYDVKM. Trimming pared 6 bases from V and 7 bases from J, leaving 19 bases between. This CDR3 is built from 15 residues.

The chain uses TRBV6-1 and TRBJ2-1, with 7 bases identical to TRBD1. V was pared by 6 bases and J by 1 base, with 9 bases of the junction left unmatched. Germline assignment: CDR1 MNHNS and CDR2 SASEGT. The CDR3 extends over 16 amino acids. The CDR3 is CASSRTGTASYNEQFF. The CDR3 nucleotides are TGTGCCAGCAGCCGCACCGGGACAGCATCCTACAATGAGCAGTTCTTC.